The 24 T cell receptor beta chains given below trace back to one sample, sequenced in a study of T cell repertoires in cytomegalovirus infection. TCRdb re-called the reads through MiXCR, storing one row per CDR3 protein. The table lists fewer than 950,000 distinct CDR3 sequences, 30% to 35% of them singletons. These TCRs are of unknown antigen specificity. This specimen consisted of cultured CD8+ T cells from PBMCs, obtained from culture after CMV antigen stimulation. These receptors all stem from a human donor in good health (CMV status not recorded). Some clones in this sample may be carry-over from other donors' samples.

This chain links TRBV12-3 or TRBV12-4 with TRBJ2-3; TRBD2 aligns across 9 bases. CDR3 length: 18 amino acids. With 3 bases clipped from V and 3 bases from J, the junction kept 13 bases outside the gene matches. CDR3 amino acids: CASSFSPFSGGLTDTQYF. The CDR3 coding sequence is TGTGCCAGCAGTTTTTCCCCCTTTAGCGGGGGCTTGACAGATACGCAGTATTTT.

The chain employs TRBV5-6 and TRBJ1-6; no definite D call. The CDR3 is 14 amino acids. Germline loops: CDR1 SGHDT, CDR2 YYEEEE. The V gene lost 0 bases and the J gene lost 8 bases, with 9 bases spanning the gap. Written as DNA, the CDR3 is TGTGCCAGCAGCTTGGGACGGATTTATTCACCCCTCCACTTT. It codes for CASSLGRIYSPLHF. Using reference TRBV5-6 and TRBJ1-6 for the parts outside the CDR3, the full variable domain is DAGVTQSPTHLIKTRGQQVTLRCSPKSGHDTVSWYQQALGQGPQFIFQYYEEEERQRGNFPDRFSGHQFPNYSSELNVNALLLGDSALYLCASSLGRIYSPLHFGNGTRLTVT.

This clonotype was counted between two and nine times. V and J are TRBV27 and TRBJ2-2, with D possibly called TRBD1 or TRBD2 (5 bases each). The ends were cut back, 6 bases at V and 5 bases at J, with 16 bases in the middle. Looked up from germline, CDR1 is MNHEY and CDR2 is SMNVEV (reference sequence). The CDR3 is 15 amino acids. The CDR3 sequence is CASRLAQGDTGELFF. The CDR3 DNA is TGTGCCAGCAGATTGGCGCAGGGAGATACCGGGGAGCTGTTTTTT.

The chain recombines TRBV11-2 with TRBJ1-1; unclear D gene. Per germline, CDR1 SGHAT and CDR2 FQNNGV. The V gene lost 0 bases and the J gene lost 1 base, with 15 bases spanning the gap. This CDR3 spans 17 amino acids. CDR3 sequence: CASSLDFVRVGNTEAFF. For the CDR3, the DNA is TGTGCCAGCAGCTTAGATTTCGTGCGGGTGGGGAACACTGAAGCTTTCTTT. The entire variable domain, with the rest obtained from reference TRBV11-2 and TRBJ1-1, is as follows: EAGVAQSPRYKIIEKRQSVAFWCNPISGHATLYWYQQILGQGPKLLIQFQNNGVVDDSQLPKDRFSAERLKGVDSTLKIQPAKLEDSAVYLCASSLDFVRVGNTEAFFGQGTRLTVV.

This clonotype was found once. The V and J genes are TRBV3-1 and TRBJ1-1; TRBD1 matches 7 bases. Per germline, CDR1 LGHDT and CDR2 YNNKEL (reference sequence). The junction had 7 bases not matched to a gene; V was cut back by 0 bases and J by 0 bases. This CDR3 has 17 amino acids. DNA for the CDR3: TGTGCCAGCAGCCAAGAGGGGGGACAGATATTGAACACTGAAGCTTTCTTT. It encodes CASSQEGGQILNTEAFF.

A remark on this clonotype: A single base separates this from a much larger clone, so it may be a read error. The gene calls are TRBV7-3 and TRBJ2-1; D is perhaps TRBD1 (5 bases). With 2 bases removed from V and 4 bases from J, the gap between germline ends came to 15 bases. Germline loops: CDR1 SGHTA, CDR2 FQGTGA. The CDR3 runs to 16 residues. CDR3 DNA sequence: TGTGCCAGCAGCTTAGAGGACACAGTTTATTACAATGAGCAGTTCTTC. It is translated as CASSLEDTVYYNEQFF.

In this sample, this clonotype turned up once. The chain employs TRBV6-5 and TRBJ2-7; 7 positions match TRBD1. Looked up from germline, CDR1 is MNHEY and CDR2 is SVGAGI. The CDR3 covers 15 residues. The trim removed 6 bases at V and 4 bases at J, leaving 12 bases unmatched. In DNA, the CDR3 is TGTGCCAGCAGACCCGGACAGGAGAGTAGGTACGAGCAGTACGTC. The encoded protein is CASRPGQESRYEQYV.

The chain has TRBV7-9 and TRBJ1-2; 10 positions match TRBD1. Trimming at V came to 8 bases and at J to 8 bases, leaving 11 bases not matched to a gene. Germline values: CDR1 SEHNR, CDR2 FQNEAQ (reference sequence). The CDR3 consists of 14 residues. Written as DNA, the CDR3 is TGTGCCAGCGAAAGGGACAGGGGCATTTACGGCTACACCTTC. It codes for CASERDRGIYGYTF. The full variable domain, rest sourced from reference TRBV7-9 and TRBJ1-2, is DTGVSQNPRHKITKRGQNVTFRCDPISEHNRLYWYRQTLGQGPEFLTYFQNEAQLEKSRLLSDRFSAERPKGSFSTLEIQRTEQGDSAMYLCASERDRGIYGYTFGSGTRLTVV.

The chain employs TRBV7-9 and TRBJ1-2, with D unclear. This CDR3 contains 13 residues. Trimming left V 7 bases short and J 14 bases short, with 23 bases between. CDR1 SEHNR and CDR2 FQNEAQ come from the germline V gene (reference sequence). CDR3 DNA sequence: TGTGCCAGCATTATGCACCCAGACCCTAACGTGACCTTC. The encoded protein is CASIMHPDPNVTF.

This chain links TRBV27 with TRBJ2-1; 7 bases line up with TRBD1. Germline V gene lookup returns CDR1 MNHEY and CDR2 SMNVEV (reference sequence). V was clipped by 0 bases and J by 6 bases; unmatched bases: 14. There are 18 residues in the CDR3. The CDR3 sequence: CASSLSPPRQGSINEQFF. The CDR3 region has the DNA TGTGCCAGCAGTTTATCACCCCCCCGACAGGGTTCGATCAATGAGCAGTTCTTC.

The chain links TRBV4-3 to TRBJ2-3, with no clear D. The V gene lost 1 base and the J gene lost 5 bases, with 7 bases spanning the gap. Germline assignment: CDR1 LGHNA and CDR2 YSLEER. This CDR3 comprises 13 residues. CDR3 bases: TGCGCCAGCAGCCAAGTATGGGGAGATACGCAGTATTTT. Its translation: CASSQVWGDTQYF.

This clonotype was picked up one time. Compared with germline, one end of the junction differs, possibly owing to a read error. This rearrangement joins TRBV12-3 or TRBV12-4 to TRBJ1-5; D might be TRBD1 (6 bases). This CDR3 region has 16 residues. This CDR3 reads CASSPLLTGASQRQHF. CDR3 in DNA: TGTGCCAGCAGTCCTCTACTAACGGGGGCATCTCAGCGCCAGCATTTT.

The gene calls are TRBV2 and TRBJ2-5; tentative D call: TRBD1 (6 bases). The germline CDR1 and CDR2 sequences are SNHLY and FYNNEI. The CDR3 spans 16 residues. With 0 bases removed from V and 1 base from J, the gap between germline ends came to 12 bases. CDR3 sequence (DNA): TGTGCCAGCAGTGAAGCAGGACAGACCTTCCAAGAGACCCAGTACTTC. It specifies CASSEAGQTFQETQYF. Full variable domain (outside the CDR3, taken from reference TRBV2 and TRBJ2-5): EPEVTQTPSHQVTQMGQEVILRCVPISNHLYFYWYRQILGQKVEFLVSFYNNEISEKSEIFDDQFSVERPDGSNFTLKIRSTKLEDSAMYFCASSEAGQTFQETQYFGPGTRLLVL.

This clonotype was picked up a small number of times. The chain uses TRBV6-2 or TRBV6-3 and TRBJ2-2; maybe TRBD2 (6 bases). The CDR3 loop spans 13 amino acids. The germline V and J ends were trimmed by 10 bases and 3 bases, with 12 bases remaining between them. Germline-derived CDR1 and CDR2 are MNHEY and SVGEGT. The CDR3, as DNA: TGTGCCACGGGACTTCCCTACACCGGGGAGCTGTTTTTT. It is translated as CATGLPYTGELFF.

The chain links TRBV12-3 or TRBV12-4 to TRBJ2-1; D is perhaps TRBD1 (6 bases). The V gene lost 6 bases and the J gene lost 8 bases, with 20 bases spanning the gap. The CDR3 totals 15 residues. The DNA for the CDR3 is TGTGCCAGCAGCGCTATAGGGTGGACAGCAGATGAGCAGTTCTTC. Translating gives CASSAIGWTADEQFF.

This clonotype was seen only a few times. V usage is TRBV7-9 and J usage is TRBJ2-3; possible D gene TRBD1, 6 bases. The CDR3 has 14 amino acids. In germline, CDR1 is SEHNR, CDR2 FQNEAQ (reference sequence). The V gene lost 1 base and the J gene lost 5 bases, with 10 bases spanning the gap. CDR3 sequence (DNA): TGTGCCAGCAGCTTAGATCTGGACAGAGATACGCAGTATTTT. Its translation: CASSLDLDRDTQYF.

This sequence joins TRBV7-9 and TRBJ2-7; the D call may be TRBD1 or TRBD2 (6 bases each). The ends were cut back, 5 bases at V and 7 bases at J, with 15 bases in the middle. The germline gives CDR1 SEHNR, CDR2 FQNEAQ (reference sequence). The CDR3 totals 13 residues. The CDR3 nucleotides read TGTGCCAGCAGCCCTCAAGGGGGGAGGGAGCAGTACGTC. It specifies CASSPQGGREQYV.

CDR3 residues: CASKGSENTEAFF. Here the CDR3 DNA reads TGTGCCAGTAAAGGTTCGGAGAACACTGAAGCTTTCTTT. The chain carries TRBV19 and TRBJ1-1; D uncertain. The length of the CDR3 is 13 residues. Trimming left V 7 bases short and J 1 base short, with 10 bases between. Germline V gene lookup returns CDR1 LNHDA and CDR2 SQIVND (reference sequence). The full variable domain, completed using reference TRBV19 and TRBJ1-1, is DGGITQSPKYLFRKEGQNVTLSCEQNLNHDAMYWYRQDPGQGLRLIYYSQIVNDFQKGDIAEGYSVSREKKESFPLTVTSAQKNPTAFYLCASKGSENTEAFFGQGTRLTVV.

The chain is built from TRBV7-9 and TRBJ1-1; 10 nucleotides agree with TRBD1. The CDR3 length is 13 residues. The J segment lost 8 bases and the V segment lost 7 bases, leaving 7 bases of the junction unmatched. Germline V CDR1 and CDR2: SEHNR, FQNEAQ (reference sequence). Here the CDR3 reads CASIRQGANEAFF. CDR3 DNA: TGTGCCAGCATAAGACAGGGGGCTAACGAAGCTTTCTTT.

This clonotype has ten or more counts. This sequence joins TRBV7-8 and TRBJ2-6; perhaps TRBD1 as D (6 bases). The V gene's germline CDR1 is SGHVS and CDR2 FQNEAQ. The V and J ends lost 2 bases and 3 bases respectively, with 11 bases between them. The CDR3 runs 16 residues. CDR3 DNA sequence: TGTGCCAGCAGCTTACCACAGGGAAGTGGGGCCAACGTCCTGACTTTC. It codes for CASSLPQGSGANVLTF.

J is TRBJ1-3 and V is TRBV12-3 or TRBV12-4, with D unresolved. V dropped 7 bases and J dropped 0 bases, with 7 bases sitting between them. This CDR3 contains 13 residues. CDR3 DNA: TGTGCCAGCAACCAAGGCTCTGGAAACACCATATATTTT. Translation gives CASNQGSGNTIYF.

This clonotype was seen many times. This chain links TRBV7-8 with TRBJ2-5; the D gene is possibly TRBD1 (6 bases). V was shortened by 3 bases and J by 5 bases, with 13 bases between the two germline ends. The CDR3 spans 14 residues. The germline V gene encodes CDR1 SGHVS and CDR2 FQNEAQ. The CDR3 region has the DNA TGTGCCAGCAGCTTGTTACAGGGTCGGGAGACCCAGTACTTC. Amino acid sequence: CASSLLQGRETQYF.

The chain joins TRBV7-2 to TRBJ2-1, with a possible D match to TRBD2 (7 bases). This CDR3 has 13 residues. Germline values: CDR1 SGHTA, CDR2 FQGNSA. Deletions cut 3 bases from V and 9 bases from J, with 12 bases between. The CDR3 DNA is TGTGCCAGCAGCTTTACAGGGAGGGGTGAGCAGTTCTTC. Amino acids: CASSFTGRGEQFF.

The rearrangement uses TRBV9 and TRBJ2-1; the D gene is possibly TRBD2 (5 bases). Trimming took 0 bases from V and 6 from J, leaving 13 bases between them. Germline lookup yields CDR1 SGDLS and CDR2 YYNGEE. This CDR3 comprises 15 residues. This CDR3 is CASSVEWRVLNEQFF. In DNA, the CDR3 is TGTGCCAGCAGCGTAGAATGGCGGGTACTCAATGAGCAGTTCTTC.